The clone carrying this T cell receptor beta chain was seen more than once but under ten times. This CDR3 comprises 12 residues. V was pared by 2 bases and J by 5 bases, with 7 bases between. Germline values: CDR1 SGHTA, CDR2 FQGNSA. The sample is drawn from a study of OX40 agonist ivuxolimab in advanced cancers. Whole-study context: Every 2 weeks, patients received ivuxolimab intravenously, dosed at 0.01 to 10 mg/kg.

Sequenced by immunoSEQ multiplex PCR; TCRdb stores in-frame clones only, minus some. The repertoire consists of 45,000 to 75,000 clones, with over 75% occurring once and the leading ten covering more than 1.4%. The V gene is TRBV7-2, the J gene TRBJ2-7; D is ambiguous. The source was CD4+ or CD8+ T cells sorted from blood, collected in a trial of the OX40 agonist ivuxolimab. The clonotype originates from an adult with an advanced solid tumor such as melanoma, head and neck, liver or kidney cancer. The chain's CDR3 is CASSLIRNEQYF. CDR3 nucleotides: TGTGCCAGCAGCTTAATTCGGAACGAGCAGTACTTC.